What follows describes a single T cell receptor beta chain. A much larger clone differs by one base, so this may be a read error. This sample is drawn from a study of tumor and adjacent non-tumor tissue in lung cancer. Three rounds of nested PCR, following a modified ARM-PCR protocol, produced the TCRbeta library. One entry per CDR3 protein, called by TCRdb with MiXCR from the multiplex PCR reads. The data hold tens of thousands of distinct CDR3 sequences, with less than 75% observed a single time. The template was RNA from unsorted bulk tissue. More than 3 cm separated this lung sample from the edge of the tumor. The CDR3 sequence is 15 residues long. Trimming removed 0 bases from V and 6 bases from J; junction bases left unmatched: 3. Germline values: CDR1 SQVTM, CDR2 ANQGSEA.

This chain links TRBV29-1 with TRBJ2-2, with TRBD2 identical over 11 bases. Source material: distant non-tumor lung tissue. The source of this sequence is a woman aged 45 to 65 with non-small cell lung cancer. The CDR3 is CSVEDLAGGSGELFF. For the CDR3, the DNA is TGCAGCGTTGAAGATCTAGCGGGAGGATCCGGGGAGCTGTTTTTT.